A single sample gave rise to the 10 T cell receptor beta chains below, sequenced in a study of blood T cell repertoires in COVID-19. Assay used: immunoSEQ multiplex PCR; TCRdb lists only in-frame clones, some missing. The table records about 75,000 clones, approximately 90% of them present only once. Input material: peripheral blood. Receptors were obtained from a human donor in a cohort sampled during active COVID-19.

The V call is TRBV7-2, the J call TRBJ2-1; 9 bases line up with TRBD1. With 2 bases clipped from V and 4 bases from J, the junction kept 9 bases outside the gene matches. CDR1 is SGHTA and CDR2 is FQGNSA in the germline V gene. The CDR3 totals 17 residues. The CDR3 spells CASSLLFTGGTYNEQFF. The CDR3 DNA sequence: TGTGCCAGCAGCTTATTATTTACAGGGGGCACATACAATGAGCAGTTCTTC.

The chain combines TRBV30 with TRBJ2-7, with 7 bases matching TRBD2. CDR3 length: 14 residues. The V and J ends lost 3 bases and 5 bases, in that order; junction bases with no gene match: 10. Germline loops: CDR1 GTSNPN, CDR2 SVGIG (reference sequence). The DNA for the CDR3 is TGTGCCTGGAGAAGAGGGAGGGGTTCCAACGAGCAGTACTTC. This sequence encodes CAWRRGRGSNEQYF.

The chain is built from TRBV11-2 and TRBJ1-2, with a possible D match to TRBD1 (6 bases). The V end was cut by 5 bases, the J end by 6 bases, with 19 bases between. The CDR3 covers 15 residues. The germline CDR1 and CDR2 sequences are SGHAT and FQNNGV. The CDR3 protein is CASSPGARGSDGYTF. CDR3 in DNA: TGTGCCAGCAGCCCAGGGGCCCGGGGCTCGGATGGCTACACCTTC.

V is TRBV7-2 and J is TRBJ1-1; D may be TRBD1 (6 bases). The CDR3 has 16 residues. The ends were cut back, 1 base at V and 0 bases at J, with 12 bases in the middle. Germline CDR1 SGHTA, CDR2 FQGNSA. The CDR3 coding sequence is TGTGCCAGCAGCTTAGGGGCCGACAGGATGAACACTGAAGCTTTCTTT. It translates to CASSLGADRMNTEAFF.

The chain carries TRBV10-3 and TRBJ1-1, with a tentative D call TRBD1 (6 bases). V was clipped by 9 bases and J by 1 base, with 15 bases between them. Looked up from germline, CDR1 is ENHRY and CDR2 is SYGVKD. This CDR3 is built from 14 residues. The CDR3 DNA follows: TGTGCCATACGACAGGAGGCCAAGAACACTGAAGCTTTCTTT. This gives the protein CAIRQEAKNTEAFF.

The CDR3 here is CASSKWGGRETQYF. DNA for the CDR3: TGTGCCAGCAGCAAATGGGGGGGCCGGGAGACCCAGTACTTC. V and J are TRBV7-9 and TRBJ2-5; TRBD2 is a possible D gene (7 bases). The germline gives CDR1 SEHNR, CDR2 FQNEAQ (reference sequence). This CDR3 is 14 amino acids long. V was clipped by 5 bases and J by 5 bases, with 15 bases between them.

The chain employs TRBV3-1 (or the pseudogene TRBV3-2) and TRBJ1-1; 7 positions agree with TRBD1. Looked up from germline, CDR1 is LGHDT and CDR2 is YNNKEL (reference sequence). The length of the CDR3 is 13 residues. V dropped 4 bases and J dropped 4; count of bases not matched to a gene: 3. This chain's CDR3 is CASSLQGGTEAFF. CDR3 nucleotides: TGTGCCAGCAGCCTTCAGGGGGGCACTGAAGCTTTCTTT.

This clone showed up just once. The rearrangement uses TRBV27 and TRBJ2-7; TRBD1 aligns across 7 bases. The junction had 4 bases not matched to a gene; V was cut back by 4 bases and J by 7 bases. The CDR3 has 12 residues. Germline CDR1 MNHEY, CDR2 SMNVEV (reference sequence). The CDR3 DNA follows: TGTGCCAGCAGTTCACAGGGGATGGAGCAGTACTTC. It yields the protein CASSSQGMEQYF.

This clone came up once. V gene TRBV11-3 combines with J gene TRBJ1-2; D perhaps matches TRBD1 (5 bases). The CDR3 extends over 18 amino acids. The germline CDR1 and CDR2 sequences are SGHNT and YENEEA. V was clipped by 5 bases and J by 4 bases, with 26 bases between them. The CDR3: CASSPRPHVRRGPYGYTF. As DNA, the CDR3 is TGTGCCAGCAGCCCCCGCCCCCACGTGCGGAGGGGTCCCTATGGCTACACCTTC.

The chain joins TRBV27 to TRBJ2-7, with 7 bases lining up with TRBD2. Trimming removed 1 base from V and 0 bases from J; junction bases left unmatched: 3. Germline V gives CDR1 MNHEY, CDR2 SMNVEV (reference sequence). The CDR3 is 15 amino acids. The CDR3 sequence is CASSLYSGGSYEQYF. CDR3 in DNA: TGTGCCAGCAGTTTATATTCGGGAGGCTCCTACGAGCAGTACTTC.